The T cell receptor (beta chain) under discussion was sequenced for a study of beta chain features in type 1 diabetes. Study-level background: Sorted cells, 107,917,701 in number, were examined across all samples.

Isolated RNA was reverse transcribed in full, so expressed TCRB transcripts were sequenced. TCRdb's copy holds only in-frame clones and misses some; the assay was immunoSEQ multiplex PCR. The sample holds a few hundred thousand clones, 30% seen once. Germline V lookup: CDR1 SGDLS, CDR2 YYNGEE. This CDR3 is 12 amino acids long. V lost 4 bases and J 10 bases, leaving 14 bases between the germline ends. Source material: naive CD4+ T cells from blood. The V call is TRBV9, the J call TRBJ1-1; the D is unclear. This TCR came from a man aged 18 to 30 in good health. CDR3 loop: CASSPRAEGAFF. The CDR3, as DNA: TGTGCCAGCAGCCCCCGTGCCGAGGGAGCTTTCTTT.